This TCR beta chain is drawn from a study of human T cells and chemical hapten exposure. The time point denotes: patch test 1, 2 weeks after DPC sensitization. The treatment was: therapeutic diphenylcyclopropenone sensitization with weekly scalp DPC. The table lists this clonotype with a few counts. TCRdb reprocessed the RACE reads with MiXCR, giving one entry per CDR3 protein. The profile shows some 91,000 distinct CDR3 sequences, 9.5% to 15% of them singletons. The CDR3 is made up of 18 amino acids. Germline CDR1 LGHNA, CDR2 YNFKEQ. V was pared by 3 bases and J by 5 bases, with 23 bases between. The receptor comes from a woman in her thirties or forties with alopecia areata. Some clones in this sample may be carry-over from other donors' samples. The rearrangement links TRBV4-2 to TRBJ2-1, with D maybe TRBD1 (6 bases). Sequenced material: whole blood, taken in connection with sensitization to the hapten diphenylcyclopropenone (DPC). CDR3 protein: CASSHGTTSGWADNEQFF. The CDR3 coding sequence is TGTGCCAGCAGCCACGGGACAACTTCGGGGTGGGCGGACAATGAGCAGTTCTTC.